This TCR beta chain came from a study of T cell repertoires in cytomegalovirus infection. One entry per CDR3 protein results from TCRdb running MiXCR on the reads. In the table there are 44,000 or so distinct CDR3 sequences, 20% to 25% of which are singletons. With regard to this clonotype: Its antigen is not identified.

Study-level findings and limits: The cumulative frequency of public TCR beta families identified carriers of CMV plus the relevant HLA. Dominating the ex vivo response were TCR beta clonotypes that were CMV-specific and HLA-C-restricted.

CDR3 length: 15 amino acids. V was trimmed by 5 bases and J by 4 bases, leaving 15 bases between them. Sequencing used CD8+ T cells from cultured PBMCs, obtained from culture after CMV antigen stimulation. This clonotype was obtained from a human donor in good health (CMV status not recorded). Some clones in this sample may be carry-over from other donors' samples. The J gene is TRBJ1-5, the V gene TRBV12-3 or TRBV12-4, with a weak D call TRBD1 (5 bases). DNA for the CDR3: TGTGCCAGCAGTACGGCAGGGAGTCCTAATCAGCCCCAGCATTTT. This translates into CASSTAGSPNQPQHF.